This T cell receptor beta chain comes out of a study of post-analysis software for immune sequencing data. On this clonotype itself: Its target is not known.

Presence of unique molecular identifiers characterized the TCR beta cDNA libraries. TCRdb itself ran the PCR reads through MiXCR, one entry per CDR3 protein. The sample lists almost 700,000 distinct CDR3 sequences, 55% to 60% seen once, with approximately 10% in the top ten. Trimming left V 5 bases short and J 0 bases short, with 7 bases between. CDR3 length: 12 amino acids. The germline V gene has CDR1 SQVTM and CDR2 ANQGSEA. Study outcomes and limitations: Versus controls, multiple sclerosis patients showed significantly lower diversity (normalized Chao1). Compared with controls, patients had more of five TRBV segments, including TRBV5-6, TRBV5-1 and TRBV20-1.

V and J are TRBV29-1 and TRBJ1-1; D gene unclear. This sequence was found in a girl aged 2-10 years with multiple sclerosis. The sequenced sample consisted of blood. The CDR3 DNA sequence: TGCAGCGTTCCCCGATTGAACACTGAAGCTTTCTTT. Protein sequence: CSVPRLNTEAFF. The full variable domain, completed using reference TRBV29-1 and TRBJ1-1, is SAVISQKPSRDICQRGTSLTIQCQVDSQVTMMFWYRQQPGQSLTLIATANQGSEATYESGFVIDKFPISRPNLTFSTLTVSNMSPEDSSIYLCSVPRLNTEAFFGQGTRLTVV.